These 19 T cell receptor beta chains were all obtained from the same sample, sequenced in a study of T and B cells in COVID-19 patients. From blood, roughly 240-550 ng of genomic DNA served as TRB template. TRB rearrangements were amplified by multiplex PCR with BIOMED2 TRB-A/B primers. TCRdb analysed the multiplex PCR reads with MiXCR anew, one entry per CDR3 protein. Here the sample spans over 15,000 distinct CDR3 sequences, about 36% being singletons. Sequencing used blood. Source of these receptors: a human donor with active COVID-19.

The chain recombines TRBV27 with TRBJ1-1, with 9 positions matching TRBD1. Germline CDR1 MNHEY, CDR2 SMNVEV (reference sequence). The V and J ends lost 5 bases and 8 bases, in that order; junction bases with no gene match: 9. This CDR3 comprises 14 residues. This CDR3 reads CASSPTGGGEEAFF. DNA for the CDR3: TGTGCCAGCAGTCCGACAGGGGGGGGAGAGGAAGCTTTCTTT.

This clonotype was seen only a few times. This chain joins TRBV6-1 and TRBJ1-3; D remains ambiguous. V was clipped by 0 bases and J by 0 bases, with 12 bases between them. The CDR3 runs to 17 residues. Germline loops: CDR1 MNHNS, CDR2 SASEGT. CDR3 in DNA: TGTGCCAGCAGTGAAGCGCGTTTGGGCGGCTCTGGAAACACCATATATTTT. Protein sequence: CASSEARLGGSGNTIYF.

V and J are TRBV5-6 and TRBJ2-2; D remains ambiguous. The germline gives CDR1 SGHDT, CDR2 YYEEEE. The CDR3 contains 14 residues. V lost 4 bases to trimming and J lost 0 bases, with 7 bases between them. CDR3 loop: CASSQLPNTGELFF. The CDR3 region has the DNA TGTGCCAGCAGCCAACTACCGAACACCGGGGAGCTGTTTTTT.

The chain couples TRBV10-1 to TRBJ1-2; D ambiguous. The CDR3 extends over 12 amino acids. Trimming removed 2 bases from V and 4 bases from J, with 5 bases in between. Germline V lookup: CDR1 WNHNN, CDR2 SYGVQD (reference sequence). This chain's CDR3 is CASSEGSYGYTF. As DNA, the CDR3 is TGCGCCAGCAGTGAGGGGAGCTATGGCTACACCTTC.

The rearrangement joins TRBV6-2 or TRBV6-3 to TRBJ2-3; 7 bases fit TRBD1. With 7 bases clipped from V and 0 bases from J, the junction kept 7 bases outside the gene matches. Germline V CDR1 and CDR2: MNHEY, SVGEGT. The CDR3 runs 15 residues. This chain's CDR3 is CASTTRDRSTDTQYF. In DNA, the CDR3 is TGTGCCAGCACCACAAGGGACAGAAGCACAGATACGCAGTATTTT.

The V call is TRBV11-1, the J call TRBJ2-2, with 8 nucleotides matching TRBD2. CDR1 is SGHAT, CDR2 FQDESV, per germline (reference sequence). The CDR3 is 13 residues long. The trim removed 3 bases at V and 6 bases at J, leaving 0 bases unmatched. The CDR3 reads CASSLRGAGELFF. CDR3 nucleotides: TGTGCCAGCAGCTTGCGGGGGGCCGGGGAGCTGTTTTTT.

The chain combines TRBV18 with TRBJ1-1; a weak D match, TRBD1 (6 bases). Germline CDR1 KGHSH, CDR2 LQKENI. Trimming shortened V by 1 base and J by 1 base, and 10 bases separated the two germline ends. There are 15 residues in the CDR3. The chain's CDR3 is CASSPHAGENTEAFF. The CDR3 bases are TGTGCCAGCTCACCACACGCAGGGGAGAACACTGAAGCTTTCTTT.

By sample fraction, this clonotype is medium-sized. The gene calls are TRBV29-1 and TRBJ1-1, with D hard to call. From germline, CDR1 is SQVTM and CDR2 ANQGSEA. CDR3 length: 13 residues. The germline V and J ends were trimmed by 7 bases and 0 bases, with 12 bases remaining between them. The CDR3 loop reads CSAKGGMNTEAFF. DNA of the CDR3: TGCAGCGCTAAAGGAGGGATGAACACTGAAGCTTTCTTT.

This clonotype was counted only a few times. This chain links TRBV18 with TRBJ2-7, with unresolved D. CDR1 and CDR2 from the germline V gene are KGHSH and LQKENI. Between the trimmed V and J ends, which lost 2 bases and 0 bases, there was a span of 11 bases. The CDR3 contains 15 residues. The CDR3 bases are TGTGCCAGCTCACCAGCGGTTTCCGGCTCCTACGAGCAGTACGTC. Protein: CASSPAVSGSYEQYV.

V and J are TRBV2 and TRBJ2-2; 10 nucleotides match TRBD2. Germline CDR1 reads SNHLY; CDR2 reads FYNNEI. The J segment lost 1 base and the V segment lost 2 bases, leaving 1 base of the junction unmatched. The CDR3 length is 16 residues. The CDR3 region has the DNA TGTGCCAGCAGTGAAAGCGGGGGGGAGAACACCGGGGAGCTGTTTTTT. As protein: CASSESGGENTGELFF.

The chain couples TRBV10-1 to TRBJ1-2; maybe TRBD1 (6 bases). CDR3 size: 16 residues. The ends were cut back, 3 bases at V and 4 bases at J, with 18 bases in the middle. Germline assignment: CDR1 WNHNN and CDR2 SYGVQD (reference sequence). CDR3 sequence: CASSDGTQGSPYGYTF. The CDR3 DNA is TGCGCCAGCAGTGACGGGACTCAGGGGTCTCCCTATGGCTACACCTTC.

In the case of this clonotype: At one end the junction does not follow the germline gene, possibly because of a read error. The CDR3 region is CASSRTQLAKNIQYF. CDR3 nucleotide sequence: TGCGCCAGCAGCCGGACTCAGCTAGCCAAAAACATTCAGTACTTC. The chain links TRBV4-2 to TRBJ2-4, with a weak D call TRBD2 (5 bases). Germline assignment: CDR1 LGHNA and CDR2 YNFKEQ. The CDR3 totals 15 residues.

V gene TRBV20-1 combines with J gene TRBJ1-1, with 7 bases matching TRBD1. V dropped 3 bases and J dropped 3; count of bases not matched to a gene: 7. Germline V CDR1 and CDR2: DFQATT, SNEGSKA (reference sequence). There are 14 residues in the CDR3. Written as DNA, the CDR3 is TGCAGTGCTAGTGTGCCCAGGGGGGACACTGAAGCTTTCTTT. It specifies CSASVPRGDTEAFF.

V gene TRBV27 combines with J gene TRBJ2-3, with TRBD2 as a possible D gene (6 bases). Germline V CDR1 and CDR2: MNHEY, SMNVEV (reference sequence). The CDR3 length is 16 residues. Trimming removed 6 bases at V and 4 bases at J, with 20 bases between. The CDR3 nucleotides are TGTGCCAGCAGATCCCTGTTTGGGGGAGGTGCAGATACGCAGTATTTT. It codes for CASRSLFGGGADTQYF.

This clonotype is medium-sized within its sample. The chain couples TRBV19 to TRBJ2-5; D might be TRBD2 (5 bases). CDR1 and CDR2 (germline): LNHDA, SQIVND (reference sequence). V gave up 5 bases and J gave up 4 bases, with 8 bases separating them. This CDR3 comprises 12 residues. DNA of the CDR3: TGTGCCAGTAGTCGGGGAGTAGAGACCCAGTACTTC. Translation: CASSRGVETQYF.

This sequence joins TRBV6-5 and TRBJ1-3, with D tentatively TRBD1 (5 bases). CDR1 is MNHEY and CDR2 is SVGAGI in the germline V gene. Trimming shortened V by 0 bases and J by 3 bases, and 9 bases separated the two germline ends. The CDR3 runs 15 residues. This CDR3 is CASSYSARVGNTIYF. CDR3 sequence (DNA): TGTGCCAGCAGTTACTCGGCCAGGGTTGGAAACACCATATATTTT.

This chain links TRBV19 with TRBJ2-6; 8 bases are shared with TRBD1. The trim removed 4 bases at V and 2 bases at J, leaving 1 base unmatched. This CDR3 has 15 amino acids. Germline V gives CDR1 LNHDA, CDR2 SQIVND (reference sequence). CDR3 bases: TGTGCCAGTAGTACGACAGGGGCTGGGGCCAACGTCCTGACTTTC. Translation gives CASSTTGAGANVLTF.

This clonotype was counted between two and nine times. CDR3 bases: TGTGCCAGCAGATCCGACAGGGGCCCTAATGAAAAACTGTTTTTT. Translation: CASRSDRGPNEKLFF. This chain joins TRBV6-5 and TRBJ1-4, with 8 bases that match TRBD1. The V segment lost 6 bases and the J segment 3 bases; nucleotides outside the gene matches: 6. The CDR3 consists of 15 residues. From germline, CDR1 is MNHEY and CDR2 SVGAGI.

This chain connects TRBV27 to TRBJ2-7; D might be TRBD2 (6 bases). Germline V gene data show CDR1 as MNHEY and CDR2 as SMNVEV (reference sequence). This CDR3 spans 14 amino acids. With 6 bases removed from V and 5 bases from J, the gap between germline ends came to 17 bases. The CDR3 bases are TGTGCCAGCAGCCCAGGGCCTCTAGCGAACGAGCAGTACGTC. This sequence encodes CASSPGPLANEQYV.